The 17 T cell receptor beta chains in this list originate from one sample, sequenced in a study of T cell responses to AZD1222 COVID-19 vaccine. Clones were read by immunoSEQ multiplex PCR, and TCRdb kept only the in-frame ones, dropping some. Here the sample spans roughly 150,000 clones, just under 95% being singletons. The specimen comprised peripheral blood, sampled on day 0 of AZD1222 vaccination. Source of these receptors: an adult in good health.

The chain combines TRBV7-9 with TRBJ1-5; perhaps TRBD1 as D (5 bases). Between the trimmed V and J ends, which lost 3 bases and 0 bases, there was a span of 9 bases. This CDR3 region has 15 residues. Germline V gene data show CDR1 as SEHNR and CDR2 as FQNEAQ (reference sequence). The DNA of the CDR3 is TGTGCCAGCAGCTTCGTAGGGGATAGCAATCAGCCCCAGCATTTT. Translation: CASSFVGDSNQPQHF.

The V call is TRBV14, the J call TRBJ2-1; D is unresolved. This CDR3 is 15 amino acids long. The V end was cut by 4 bases, the J end by 7 bases, with 17 bases between. Germline CDR1 reads SGHDN; CDR2 reads FVKESK. The DNA for the CDR3 is TGTGCCAGCAGCCCAGACGGGCGGAGTCATAATGAGCAGTTCTTC. It translates to CASSPDGRSHNEQFF.

The V and J genes are TRBV29-1 and TRBJ1-2, with 8 bases aligning to TRBD1. CDR3 size: 13 residues. Germline values: CDR1 SQVTM, CDR2 ANQGSEA. V lost 0 bases, J lost 6 bases, and 3 bases stayed unmatched. CDR3 region: CSVEDPGQDGYTF. The CDR3 DNA sequence: TGCAGCGTTGAAGATCCGGGACAGGATGGCTACACCTTC. Full variable domain (rest looked up from reference TRBV29-1 and TRBJ1-2): SAVISQKPSRDICQRGTSLTIQCQVDSQVTMMFWYRQQPGQSLTLIATANQGSEATYESGFVIDKFPISRPNLTFSTLTVSNMSPEDSSIYLCSVEDPGQDGYTFGSGTRLTVV.

The chain combines TRBV27 with TRBJ2-1; D is ambiguous. The CDR3 is 16 residues long. Trimming stripped 0 bases from V and 1 base from J, with 10 bases between. Germline V gene lookup returns CDR1 MNHEY and CDR2 SMNVEV (reference sequence). For the CDR3, the DNA is TGTGCCAGCAGTTTATCCCAACGCCTATCCTACAATGAGCAGTTCTTC. It encodes CASSLSQRLSYNEQFF.

The rearrangement uses TRBV27 and TRBJ2-7; D is undetermined. V was trimmed by 4 bases and J by 3 bases, leaving 16 bases between them. From germline, CDR1 is MNHEY and CDR2 SMNVEV (reference sequence). This CDR3 is built from 15 residues. The DNA of the CDR3 is TGTGCCAGCAGTTCCTCGTCAAAGCCCAACTACGAGCAGTACTTC. Residues: CASSSSSKPNYEQYF.

The chain has TRBV6-4 and TRBJ1-2, with a weak D call TRBD1 (6 bases). V lost 2 bases to trimming and J lost 5 bases, with 12 bases between them. The length of the CDR3 is 14 residues. In germline, CDR1 is MRHNA, CDR2 SNTAGT. CDR3 nucleotides: TGTGCCAGCAGTGACGGGGGGGCCCCATATGGCTACACCTTC. Translated: CASSDGGAPYGYTF.

The rearrangement uses TRBV25-1 and TRBJ2-7; D gene unclear. Trimming shortened V by 3 bases and J by 7 bases, and 10 bases separated the two germline ends. The CDR3 runs 12 residues. Germline V gene data show CDR1 as MGHDK and CDR2 as SYGVNS. CDR3: CASSDHIREQYF. CDR3 coding DNA: TGTGCCAGCAGTGATCATATACGGGAGCAGTACTTC.

The table lists this clone with a few counts. The chain links TRBV12-5 to TRBJ2-1, with 9 bases identical to TRBD1. Germline V lookup: CDR1 LGHNT, CDR2 FRNRAP. The CDR3 contains 13 residues. Here the CDR3 reads CAASNRTGVEQFF. The CDR3 coding sequence is TGTGCCGCGTCAAACAGGACAGGGGTTGAGCAGTTCTTC.

As concerns this clone: The junction does not match germline at one end; this may be a read error. V and J are TRBV28 and TRBJ1-2; D ambiguous. The CDR3 contains 15 residues. Germline loops: CDR1 MDHEN, CDR2 SYDVKM. The CDR3 loop is CASRASAGLVVGWEF. The CDR3 DNA follows: TGTGCCAGCAGAGCAAGCGCGGGCCTTGTAGTAGGTTGGGAATTC.

The rearrangement uses TRBV20-1 and TRBJ1-1; no definite D call. The CDR3 sequence is 11 residues long. V lost 3 bases to trimming and J lost 1 base, with 3 bases between them. Germline CDR1 and CDR2: DFQATT and SNEGSKA (reference sequence). As DNA, the CDR3 is TGCAGTGCTAGGGGGAACACTGAAGCTTTCTTT. This translates into CSARGNTEAFF.

The V call is TRBV4-3, the J call TRBJ2-5; 7 nucleotides match TRBD1. In germline, CDR1 is LGHNA, CDR2 YSLEER. CDR3 length: 14 residues. Trimming at V came to 4 bases and at J to 4 bases, leaving 6 bases not matched to a gene. In DNA, the CDR3 is TGCGCCAGCAGCCCAGGACAGGAGGTAGAGACCCAGTACTTC. As protein: CASSPGQEVETQYF.

The gene calls are TRBV7-9 and TRBJ2-5, with a weak D call TRBD1 (6 bases). The germline V gene encodes CDR1 SEHNR and CDR2 FQNEAQ (reference sequence). CDR3 size: 10 residues. The DNA of the CDR3 is TGTGCAGGGGGTCAAGAGACCCAGTACTTC. Its translation: CAGGQETQYF.

V usage is TRBV4-1 and J usage is TRBJ1-1; D remains unclear. This CDR3 has 14 residues. Trimming stripped 6 bases from V and 0 bases from J, with 11 bases between. Germline-derived CDR1 and CDR2 are MGHRA and YSYEKL. CDR3 sequence reads: CASSRGIMNTEAFF. In DNA form, the CDR3 reads TGCGCCAGCAGTCGAGGGATCATGAACACTGAAGCTTTCTTT.

This chain uses TRBV7-8 with TRBJ2-1; D remains unclear. V lost 3 bases to trimming and J lost 7 bases, with 13 bases between them. This CDR3 comprises 14 residues. Germline V gene data show CDR1 as SGHVS and CDR2 as FQNEAQ. As DNA, the CDR3 is TGTGCCAGCAGCTTTGATGAGGCTTGGAATGAGCAGTTCTTC. This encodes CASSFDEAWNEQFF.

The chain joins TRBV7-6 to TRBJ2-2; D is unclear. Germline V gene data show CDR1 as SGHVS and CDR2 as FNYEAQ. The CDR3 contains 14 residues. Trimming pared 5 bases from V and 7 bases from J, leaving 14 bases between. The CDR3 spells CASSPLDLLGELFF. CDR3 coding DNA: TGTGCCAGCAGCCCCCTGGACCTTCTCGGGGAGCTGTTTTTT.

The chain couples TRBV7-2 to TRBJ2-3; 8 nucleotides match TRBD2. With 3 bases clipped from V and 1 base from J, the junction kept 3 bases outside the gene matches. The CDR3 is made up of 15 amino acids. Looked up from germline, CDR1 is SGHTA and CDR2 is FQGNSA. Written as DNA, the CDR3 is TGTGCCAGCAGCTTTCCAGCGGGGGGCACAGATACGCAGTATTTT. It specifies CASSFPAGGTDTQYF.

The chain combines TRBV7-2 with TRBJ2-5, with TRBD1 matching over 8 bases. Germline CDR1 SGHTA, CDR2 FQGNSA. With V trimmed by 5 bases and J by 2 bases, 4 bases remained unmatched. This CDR3 comprises 14 residues. The CDR3 nucleotides are TGTGCCAGCAGCCCTGGACAGGGACAAGAGACCCAGTACTTC. It translates to CASSPGQGQETQYF.